Described below is a single T cell receptor beta chain sequence and its context. The junction departs from the called germline gene at one end, perhaps through a read error. This entry comes from a study of T cell changes during pregnancy in multiple sclerosis. Germline V gene sequence: CDR1 GTSNPN, CDR2 SVGIG (reference sequence). The CDR3 totals 16 residues. The data were produced by immunoSEQ multiplex PCR, yet TCRdb's version contains in-frame clones alone and is incomplete. The sample includes 93,000 or so clones, 91% seen only once; the top ten take 0.85% to 0.95%. V is TRBV30 and J is TRBJ2-7; D might be TRBD2 (6 bases). This clonotype originated in a female donor with multiple sclerosis, enrolled in a pregnancy study. Material: peripheral blood, obtained before pregnancy. CDR3 nucleotide sequence: TGTGCCTGTAGTGCTAACCCCGGGGGAATCTCCTACGAGCAGTACTTC. Translating gives CACSANPGGISYEQYF.